Each of the 27 T cell receptor beta chains below was sequenced from the same sample in a study of blood T cell repertoires in COVID-19. The table came from immunoSEQ multiplex PCR; TCRdb's copy has only in-frame clones and leaves some out. The sample holds fewer than 300,000 clones, about 76% seen once. The sequenced sample consisted of peripheral blood. The receptors derive from a woman aged 60 to 75 with active or convalescent COVID-19.

The chain is built from TRBV11-3 and TRBJ2-1; TRBD1 aligns across 10 bases. V lost 1 base to trimming and J lost 7 bases; unmatched junction nucleotides: 4. The V gene's germline CDR1 is SGHNT and CDR2 YENEEA. The CDR3 extends over 15 amino acids. CDR3 DNA: TGTGCCAGCAGCTTAGCAGGGGGACAGGGGAATGAGCAGTTCTTC. Protein product: CASSLAGGQGNEQFF.

The rearrangement uses TRBV3-1 (or the pseudogene TRBV3-2) and TRBJ2-5; 11 bases are a match to TRBD2. The CDR3 has 15 residues. Germline V gene sequence: CDR1 LGHDT, CDR2 YNNKEL (reference sequence). V lost 5 bases to trimming and J lost 7 bases; unmatched junction nucleotides: 9. CDR3 sequence (DNA): TGTGCCAGCAGCGCCGGGACTAGCGGTTTGGGGACCCAGTACTTC. Translation gives CASSAGTSGLGTQYF.

The genes are TRBV9 and TRBJ1-3; 8 bases are shared with TRBD1. This CDR3 contains 15 residues. The germline gives CDR1 SGDLS, CDR2 YYNGEE. V was pared by 0 bases and J by 8 bases, with 7 bases of the junction left unmatched. Here the CDR3 reads CASSVDLGQEDTIYF. The DNA of the CDR3 is TGTGCCAGCAGCGTAGATCTGGGACAGGAGGACACCATATATTTT.

The table lists this clone with a count of one. This chain uses TRBV6-2 or TRBV6-3 with TRBJ1-2; 9 bases line up with TRBD1. CDR3 size: 14 residues. The germline V gene has CDR1 MNHEY and CDR2 SVGEGT. Trimming took 5 bases from V and 7 from J; bases not matched to a gene: 8. This CDR3 is CASSLRDREGGYTF. The CDR3 DNA reads TGTGCCAGCAGTCTCCGGGACAGGGAGGGTGGCTACACCTTC.

The V and J genes are TRBV27 and TRBJ2-7; D gene unclear. The CDR3 contains 12 residues. CDR1 and CDR2 (germline): MNHEY, SMNVEV (reference sequence). V lost 2 bases to trimming and J lost 5 bases, with 7 bases between them. CDR3 bases: TGTGCCAGCAGTTTAACTCCCCACGAGCAGTACTTC. The encoded protein is CASSLTPHEQYF.

Details on this clone: This specimen includes other DNA sequences encoding the same CDR3. V is TRBV7-2 and J is TRBJ2-7; no definite D call. Germline V lookup: CDR1 SGHTA, CDR2 FQGNSA. The V end lost 3 bases, the J end lost 1 base, and 7 bases lay between the germline ends. The CDR3 consists of 13 residues. The CDR3 nucleotides read TGTGCCAGCAGCTTGGCCAGTTCCTACGAGCAGTACTTC. The encoded protein is CASSLASSYEQYF.

The genes are TRBV6-2 or TRBV6-3 and TRBJ2-5, with D tentatively TRBD1 (5 bases). The CDR3 has 15 amino acids. The V and J ends lost 6 bases and 1 base respectively, with 15 bases between them. Germline assignment: CDR1 MNHEY and CDR2 SVGEGT. The CDR3 is CASSSPATGQETQYF. The CDR3 nucleotides are TGTGCCAGCAGCAGCCCCGCCACAGGCCAAGAGACCCAGTACTTC.

V gene TRBV24-1 combines with J gene TRBJ2-1; TRBD2 aligns across 7 bases. The CDR3 consists of 12 residues. The trim removed 9 bases at V and 6 bases at J, leaving 4 bases unmatched. Germline CDR1 KGHDR, CDR2 SFDVKD. The CDR3 region has the DNA TGTGCCACCGCGGGAGTCCGCAATGAGCAGTTCTTC. It is translated as CATAGVRNEQFF.

This chain links TRBV7-9 with TRBJ1-2; D gene uncertain. Germline lookup yields CDR1 SEHNR and CDR2 FQNEAQ (reference sequence). V was cut by 3 bases and J by 0 bases, with 8 bases left in between. The CDR3 consists of 14 residues. The CDR3, as DNA: TGTGCCAGCAGCTTGTCTTCAGCTAACTATGGCTACACCTTC. This translates into CASSLSSANYGYTF.

CDR3: CASSSTVYNEQFF. CDR3 DNA: TGTGCCAGCAGTTCGACAGTCTACAATGAGCAGTTCTTC. V and J are TRBV27 and TRBJ2-1; a possible D gene is TRBD1 (5 bases). From germline, CDR1 is MNHEY and CDR2 SMNVEV (reference sequence). Trimming left V 4 bases short and J 3 bases short, with 7 bases between. This CDR3 has 13 amino acids.

V gene TRBV15 combines with J gene TRBJ1-5, with TRBD1 identical over 7 bases. Germline assignment: CDR1 LNHNV and CDR2 YYDKDF (reference sequence). V shed 1 base, J shed 7 bases, and the junction held 4 bases outside the gene matches. The CDR3 contains 14 residues. The CDR3 bases are TGTGCCACCAGCAGAGGACAGGGACGGCAGCCCCAGCATTTT. Translation: CATSRGQGRQPQHF. The full variable domain, completed using reference TRBV15 and TRBJ1-5, is DAMVIQNPRYQVTQFGKPVTLSCSQTLNHNVMYWYQQKSSQAPKLLFHYYDKDFNNEADTPDNFQSRRPNTSFCFLDIRSPGLGDTAMYLCATSRGQGRQPQHFGDGTRLSIL.

The chain combines TRBV6-5 with TRBJ1-1, with a weak D call TRBD1 (6 bases). The CDR3 has 14 residues. Trimming stripped 6 bases from V and 1 base from J, with 12 bases between. The germline V gene has CDR1 MNHEY and CDR2 SVGAGI. The CDR3 sequence: CASRSQGSNTEAFF. The CDR3 DNA reads as TGTGCCAGCAGATCACAGGGTTCGAACACTGAAGCTTTCTTT.

The chain joins TRBV9 to TRBJ1-1, with D tentatively TRBD1 (6 bases). V lost 4 bases to trimming and J lost 1 base, with 14 bases between them. The V gene's germline CDR1 is SGDLS and CDR2 YYNGEE. This CDR3 comprises 15 residues. The CDR3, as DNA: TGTGCCAGCAGCCCGAGGGGGGGTGAGAACACTGAAGCTTTCTTT. It encodes CASSPRGGENTEAFF.

This chain joins TRBV6-2 or TRBV6-3 and TRBJ1-2; a possible D gene is TRBD1 (6 bases). The germline gives CDR1 MNHEY, CDR2 SVGEGT. CDR3 length: 14 amino acids. Trimming cost V 3 bases and J 6 bases, with 14 bases left between them. The CDR3 DNA reads as TGTGCCAGCAGTTATTTCGTCAGGGGACATGGCTACACCTTC. It is translated as CASSYFVRGHGYTF.

J is TRBJ2-2 and V is TRBV7-2, with TRBD1 identical over 10 bases. The V and J ends lost 5 bases and 8 bases, in that order; junction bases with no gene match: 8. The CDR3 spans 15 residues. Germline-derived CDR1 and CDR2 are SGHTA and FQGNSA. The CDR3 DNA follows: TGTGCCAGCAGCACCGGGACAGGGGAGAGAGGGGAGCTGTTTTTT. Translating it yields CASSTGTGERGELFF.

The gene calls are TRBV9 and TRBJ1-5; D gene uncertain. This CDR3 region has 14 residues. Looked up from germline, CDR1 is SGDLS and CDR2 is YYNGEE. Between the trimmed V and J ends, which lost 3 bases and 7 bases, there was a span of 14 bases. The CDR3 is CASSAGEGFQPQHF. The CDR3 DNA reads TGTGCCAGCAGCGCCGGGGAAGGTTTCCAGCCCCAGCATTTT.

The chain uses TRBV6-5 and TRBJ1-6; weak D call: TRBD1 (6 bases). Trimming took 6 bases from V and 8 from J, leaving 14 bases between them. The length of the CDR3 is 14 residues. Germline V gives CDR1 MNHEY, CDR2 SVGAGI. The CDR3 nucleotides read TGTGCCAGCAGACAGGACAGCTCACATTCACCCCTCCACTTT. This sequence encodes CASRQDSSHSPLHF.

The chain has TRBV6-5 and TRBJ1-2; D gene ambiguous. Germline CDR1 reads MNHEY; CDR2 reads SVGAGI. With 2 bases removed from V and 2 bases from J, the gap between germline ends came to 9 bases. The CDR3 length is 14 residues. Written as DNA, the CDR3 is TGTGCCAGCAGTTACGGGCAGCTAAACTATGGCTACACCTTC. This encodes CASSYGQLNYGYTF.

This clone was counted only a few times. J is TRBJ1-2 and V is TRBV7-9, with D unresolved. This CDR3 contains 14 residues. V was trimmed by 1 base and J by 2 bases, leaving 8 bases between them. CDR1 is SEHNR, CDR2 FQNEAQ, per germline (reference sequence). CDR3 in DNA: TGTGCCAGCAGCTTAGAAAGCGCCAACTATGGCTACACCTTC. It is translated as CASSLESANYGYTF. Together with reference TRBV7-9 and TRBJ1-2, the CDR3 gives the full variable domain: DTGVSQNPRHKITKRGQNVTFRCDPISEHNRLYWYRQTLGQGPEFLTYFQNEAQLEKSRLLSDRFSAERPKGSFSTLEIQRTEQGDSAMYLCASSLESANYGYTFGSGTRLTVV.

This clone was observed a few times. The chain couples TRBV30 to TRBJ2-3; 8 nucleotides line up with TRBD2. Germline V gives CDR1 GTSNPN, CDR2 SVGIG (reference sequence). V gave up 0 bases and J gave up 2 bases; unmatched junction bases: 4. The CDR3 has 15 residues. CDR3 region: CAWSVGGGLTDTQYF. CDR3 coding DNA: TGTGCCTGGAGTGTAGGCGGGGGGCTCACAGATACGCAGTATTTT. Based on the CDR3 plus reference TRBV30 and TRBJ2-3, the full variable domain is SQTIHQWPATLVQPVGSPLSLECTVEGTSNPNLYWYRQAAGRGLQLLFYSVGIGQISSEVPQNLSASRPQDRQFILSSKKLLLSDSGFYLCAWSVGGGLTDTQYFGPGTRLTVL.

The chain links TRBV27 to TRBJ1-1; D ambiguous. The CDR3 sequence is 12 residues long. In germline, CDR1 is MNHEY, CDR2 SMNVEV (reference sequence). Trimming removed 3 bases at V and 7 bases at J, with 9 bases between. CDR3 loop: CASSFPLGEAFF. CDR3 bases: TGTGCCAGCAGTTTTCCCCTAGGTGAAGCTTTCTTT.

The CDR3 reads CASSQRQGGGYTF. CDR3 DNA: TGTGCCAGCAGCCAACGACAGGGGGGCGGCTACACCTTC. The chain recombines TRBV3-1 (or the pseudogene TRBV3-2) with TRBJ1-2, with 9 nucleotides matching TRBD1. V lost 2 bases and J lost 8; bases outside the gene matches: 3. Germline lookup yields CDR1 LGHDT and CDR2 YNNKEL (reference sequence). The CDR3 totals 13 residues.

The count of this clone is one. The chain employs TRBV11-2 and TRBJ1-1; D is unresolved. This CDR3 contains 15 residues. The V gene's germline CDR1 is SGHAT and CDR2 FQNNGV. With 0 bases removed from V and 3 bases from J, the gap between germline ends came to 11 bases. The CDR3 DNA sequence: TGTGCCAGCAGCTTAGAGGGCAGGTTACACACTGAAGCTTTCTTT. This gives the protein CASSLEGRLHTEAFF. The variable domain in full, with the rest retrieved from reference TRBV11-2 and TRBJ1-1, is EAGVAQSPRYKIIEKRQSVAFWCNPISGHATLYWYQQILGQGPKLLIQFQNNGVVDDSQLPKDRFSAERLKGVDSTLKIQPAKLEDSAVYLCASSLEGRLHTEAFFGQGTRLTVV.

The chain carries TRBV19 and TRBJ2-7; 7 positions agree with TRBD1. The germline CDR1 and CDR2 sequences are LNHDA and SQIVND (reference sequence). This CDR3 has 14 residues. V lost 3 bases, J lost 9 bases, and 11 bases stayed unmatched. CDR3 residues: CASSMGDRDNLQYF. The CDR3 DNA reads as TGTGCCAGTAGTATGGGAGACAGGGATAATTTGCAGTACTTC.

The chain has TRBV6-5 and TRBJ2-6; D call uncertain. V gave up 4 bases and J gave up 2 bases, with 3 bases separating them. CDR1 and CDR2 (germline): MNHEY, SVGAGI. The CDR3 has 13 amino acids. The CDR3 bases are TGTGCCAGCAGTTCTGCTGGGGCCAACGTCCTGACTTTC. Residues: CASSSAGANVLTF.

The chain combines TRBV21-1 with TRBJ1-5; TRBD1 was called by the table and not checked on the DNA. TRBV21-1 is an annotated pseudogene. The CDR3 extends over 15 amino acids. DNA for the CDR3: TGTGCCAGCAGCAAAGTGGACAGGGATGAACAGCCCCAGCATTTT. It yields the protein CASSKVDRDEQPQHF.

The chain carries TRBV30 and TRBJ1-2, with 11 nucleotides matching TRBD1. With 3 bases clipped from V and 8 bases from J, the junction kept 5 bases outside the gene matches. The CDR3 has 13 amino acids. Germline lookup yields CDR1 GTSNPN and CDR2 SVGIG (reference sequence). The CDR3 bases are TGTGCCTGGAGCCCGGGACAGGGGGTCGGCTACACCTTC. Amino acids: CAWSPGQGVGYTF.